A single sample is the source of the 15 T cell receptor beta chains below, sequenced in a study of T cell responses to AZD1222 COVID-19 vaccine. Sequencing used immunoSEQ multiplex PCR; TCRdb keeps in-frame clones, though not all of them. The data contain around 120,000 clones, roughly 90% of them singletons. The sample consisted of peripheral blood, taken on day 0 of AZD1222 vaccination. All receptors come from an adult in good health.

The chain links TRBV4-1 to TRBJ2-7; no firm D call. The germline CDR1 and CDR2 sequences are MGHRA and YSYEKL. The ends were cut back, 5 bases at V and 4 bases at J, with 18 bases in the middle. This CDR3 region has 15 residues. In nucleotides, the CDR3 is TGCGCCAGCAGCATTCTCCTTCTAGAAGATTACGAGCAGTACTTC. Its protein is CASSILLLEDYEQYF.

This rearrangement joins TRBV28 to TRBJ1-2; 7 positions match TRBD1. V trimming: 2 bases; J trimming: 8 bases; junction bases outside the gene matches: 2. CDR1 is MDHEN and CDR2 is SYDVKM in the germline V gene. This CDR3 region has 12 residues. CDR3 nucleotides: TGTGCCAGCAGTTTACGGACAGGCGGCTACACCTTC. Translating it yields CASSLRTGGYTF.

V is TRBV7-9 and J is TRBJ1-6; a weak D match, TRBD1 (5 bases). Germline-derived CDR1 and CDR2 are SEHNR and FQNEAQ (reference sequence). This CDR3 spans 15 amino acids. V was cut by 5 bases and J by 4 bases, with 12 bases left in between. CDR3 sequence: CASSQLRQYNSPLHF. In DNA form, the CDR3 reads TGTGCCAGCAGCCAATTAAGACAGTATAATTCACCCCTCCACTTT.

This chain joins TRBV24-1 and TRBJ1-1; unclear D gene. Germline-derived CDR1 and CDR2 are KGHDR and SFDVKD. The CDR3 is made up of 13 amino acids. V was clipped by 6 bases and J by 4 bases, with 11 bases between them. CDR3 in amino acids: CATSHGRGTEAFF. Written as DNA, the CDR3 is TGTGCCACCAGTCACGGTAGAGGCACTGAAGCTTTCTTT.

The rearrangement joins TRBV27 to TRBJ2-4; 7 nucleotides line up with TRBD2. The CDR3 runs 15 residues. In germline, CDR1 is MNHEY, CDR2 SMNVEV (reference sequence). With V trimmed by 6 bases and J by 3 bases, 8 bases remained unmatched. Here the CDR3 reads CASSEGGGGKNIQYF. Written as DNA, the CDR3 is TGTGCCAGCAGCGAAGGCGGGGGAGGCAAAAACATTCAGTACTTC.

The V gene is TRBV28, the J gene TRBJ2-1, with D unclear. The CDR3 has 13 amino acids. CDR1 is MDHEN and CDR2 is SYDVKM in the germline V gene. The germline V and J ends were trimmed by 1 base and 10 bases, with 11 bases remaining between them. CDR3 nucleotide sequence: TGTGCCAGCAGTTTATATCAGACCGGGGAGCAGTTCTTC. Encoded protein: CASSLYQTGEQFF.

The chain couples TRBV9 to TRBJ2-3; no firm D call. The CDR3 is 15 residues long. Germline-derived CDR1 and CDR2 are SGDLS and YYNGEE. V was pared by 0 bases and J by 6 bases, with 14 bases between. CDR3 protein: CASSVGRALQDTQYF. DNA for the CDR3: TGTGCCAGCAGCGTAGGTCGGGCCCTTCAGGATACGCAGTATTTT. Combining the CDR3 with reference TRBV9 and TRBJ2-3 gives the whole variable domain DSGVTQTPKHLITATGQRVTLRCSPRSGDLSVYWYQQSLDQGLQFLIQYYNGEERAKGNILERFSAQQFPDLHSELNLSSLELGDSALYFCASSVGRALQDTQYFGPGTRLTVL.

The chain has TRBV7-8 and TRBJ2-4; 7 bases agree with TRBD2. The junction had 25 bases not matched to a gene; V was cut back by 5 bases and J by 3 bases. The CDR3 sequence is 21 residues long. Germline CDR1 reads SGHVS; CDR2 reads FQNEAQ. In DNA form, the CDR3 reads TGTGCCAGCAGCCATCCTGTACCGACTAGCACCTCTGTACTGGGCAAAAACATTCAGTACTTC. Translated: CASSHPVPTSTSVLGKNIQYF.

The rearrangement links TRBV30 to TRBJ2-3; 8 nucleotides match TRBD1. V was clipped by 2 bases and J by 3 bases; unmatched bases: 10. This CDR3 is built from 16 residues. The V gene's germline CDR1 is GTSNPN and CDR2 SVGIG (reference sequence). CDR3 sequence reads: CAWSHAGRQGTDTQYF. CDR3 DNA: TGTGCCTGGAGTCACGCCGGCCGACAGGGGACAGATACGCAGTATTTT.

This clone was observed a single time. The chain is built from TRBV10-3 and TRBJ1-2; TRBD1 matches 7 bases. In germline, CDR1 is ENHRY, CDR2 SYGVKD. This CDR3 spans 14 amino acids. V lost 2 bases to trimming and J lost 1 base; unmatched junction nucleotides: 1. CDR3 amino acids: CAISEDRDNYGYTF. The DNA for the CDR3 is TGTGCCATCAGTGAGGACAGGGATAACTATGGCTACACCTTC.

The J gene is TRBJ2-1, the V gene TRBV19; D call uncertain. Trimming took off 1 base at V and 0 bases at J, with 4 bases between the two ends. CDR3 length: 14 amino acids. The germline gives CDR1 LNHDA, CDR2 SQIVND (reference sequence). The CDR3 DNA follows: TGTGCCAGTAGTATAGGGACCTCCTACAATGAGCAGTTCTTC. Translated: CASSIGTSYNEQFF.

The gene calls are TRBV28 and TRBJ1-3; D is perhaps TRBD1 (5 bases). Trimming left V 6 bases short and J 1 base short, with 13 bases between. The germline V gene encodes CDR1 MDHEN and CDR2 SYDVKM. This CDR3 is 15 amino acids long. The CDR3 is CASSLAGGSGNTIYF. The CDR3, as DNA: TGTGCCAGCAGCCTCGCCGGGGGTTCTGGAAACACCATATATTTT.

J is TRBJ2-7 and V is TRBV5-1, with 11 bases identical to TRBD2. The CDR3 has 13 amino acids. In germline, CDR1 is SGHRS, CDR2 YFSETQ. Losses at the gene ends were 2 bases for V and 6 bases for J; bases not matched to a gene: 1. CDR3 sequence: CASSLTSGSEQYF. CDR3 nucleotide sequence: TGCGCCAGCAGCTTAACTAGCGGGAGCGAGCAGTACTTC.

CDR3 residues: CASSVGEGVGSPLHF. CDR3 DNA sequence: TGTGCCAGCAGCGTAGGCGAAGGGGTTGGTTCACCCCTCCACTTT. The rearrangement uses TRBV9 and TRBJ1-6, with D perhaps matching TRBD1 (5 bases). Germline-derived CDR1 and CDR2 are SGDLS and YYNGEE. Between the trimmed V and J ends, which lost 0 bases and 9 bases, there was a span of 13 bases. This CDR3 has 15 residues.

The chain recombines TRBV2 with TRBJ1-5; TRBD1 is a possible D gene (5 bases). With 5 bases removed from V and 7 bases from J, the gap between germline ends came to 21 bases. The CDR3 covers 16 residues. Per the germline V gene, CDR1 is SNHLY and CDR2 is FYNNEI. The DNA of the CDR3 is TGTGCCAGCAGTACCCCCTGGGACCTTGGGAAACAGCCCCAGCATTTT. Translated, it gives CASSTPWDLGKQPQHF. Complete variable domain (other parts from reference TRBV2 and TRBJ1-5): EPEVTQTPSHQVTQMGQEVILRCVPISNHLYFYWYRQILGQKVEFLVSFYNNEISEKSEIFDDQFSVERPDGSNFTLKIRSTKLEDSAMYFCASSTPWDLGKQPQHFGDGTRLSIL.